Listed below are T cell receptor beta chains from one sample, sequenced in a study of T cells in Graves' hyperthyroidism and ophthalmopathy. TCRdb recomputed calls from the multiplex PCR reads with MiXCR, one row per CDR3 protein. Among hundreds of thousands of distinct CDR3 sequences listed, roughly a sixth were seen once. Sequencing used blood. Receptor source: a woman aged 50 to 65 with Graves' hyperthyroidism that later progressed to Graves' ophthalmopathy. Both conserved end residues are part of each CDR3. A D gene is named only where the DNA matches it firmly. Clone size is stated in some rows and not others, as once, few, many or a class when expanded.

D | J | V | size | CDR3 | DNA
TRBD1 | TRBJ1-3 | TRBV5-4 | few | CASSFEGARGNTIYF | TGTGCCAGCAGCTTCGAGGGGGCGCGAGGAAACACCATATATTTT
. | TRBJ1-1 | TRBV12-3/TRBV12-4 | many | CAGMNTEAFF | TGTGCCGGCATGAACACTGAAGCTTTCTTT
. | TRBJ2-5 | TRBV7-9 | many | CASEGLQETQYF | TGTGCCAGTGAGGGGCTCCAAGAGACCCAGTACTTC
. | TRBJ1-1 | TRBV11-2 | . | CASSLGPSTEAFF | TGTGCCAGCAGCTTAGGGCCTAGCACTGAAGCTTTCTTT
TRBD1 | TRBJ1-6 | TRBV9 | few | CASSVLGQGLEALHF | TGTGCCAGCAGCGTACTGGGACAGGGCCTGGAGGCCCTCCACTTT
. | TRBJ1-1 | TRBV2 | many | CASSEEAEMNTEAFF | TGTGCCAGCAGTGAGGAGGCGGAGATGAACACTGAAGCTTTCTTT
. | TRBJ2-5 | TRBV7-2 | . | CASSLAGWQETQYF | TGTGCCAGCAGCTTAGCAGGGTGGCAAGAGACCCAGTACTTC
. | TRBJ2-1 | TRBV7-9 | many | CASSQGKGNEQFF | TGTGCCAGCAGCCAAGGGAAGGGAAATGAGCAGTTCTTC
TRBD1 | TRBJ2-7 | TRBV3-1 | many | CASSPWTGLYEQYF | TGTGCCAGCAGCCCGTGGACAGGGCTCTACGAGCAGTACTTC
TRBD1 | TRBJ2-5 | TRBV18 | many | CASSTQGAGETQYF | TGTGCCAGCTCAACACAGGGGGCAGGAGAGACCCAGTACTTC
. | TRBJ2-5 | TRBV9 | few | CASSEWAGPQETQYF | TGTGCCAGCAGCGAGTGGGCAGGGCCGCAAGAGACCCAGTACTTC
. | TRBJ1-3 | TRBV29-1 | . | CSVVPGSGNTIYF | TGCAGCGTTGTCCCAGGGTCTGGAAACACCATATATTTT
. | TRBJ1-5 | TRBV19 | few | CASKFSTADQPQHF | TGTGCCAGTAAGTTTTCAACAGCCGATCAGCCCCAGCATTTT
TRBD2 | TRBJ2-1 | TRBV7-7 | . | CASGPGLAGGGQFF | TGTGCTAGCGGACCGGGACTAGCGGGGGGGGGGCAGTTCTTC
TRBD2 | TRBJ2-5 | TRBV20-1 | once | CSAREGGGGGQETQYF | TGCAGTGCTAGAGAAGGGGGCGGGGGGGGACAAGAGACCCAGTACTTC
. | TRBJ2-1 | TRBV6-1 | few | CASSEATALSNEQFF | TGTGCCAGCAGTGAAGCTACGGCTCTCTCCAATGAGCAGTTCTTC
TRBD2 | TRBJ2-5 | TRBV6-2/TRBV6-3 | . | CASSYSNPSGGGYF | TGTGCCAGCAGTTACTCGAATCCTAGCGGCGGGGGGTACTTC
. | TRBJ1-2 | TRBV19 | . | CASGDIRLSGYTF | TGTGCCAGTGGGGACATAAGGTTATCTGGCTACACCTTC
. | TRBJ1-1 | TRBV12-3/TRBV12-4 | many | CASHPAGVNEAFF | TGTGCCAGCCACCCCGCCGGGGTTAATGAAGCTTTCTTT
. | TRBJ1-1 | TRBV27 | many | CASSLFGELPEAFF | TGTGCCAGCAGTTTATTCGGGGAGCTCCCTGAAGCTTTCTTT
TRBD2 | TRBJ2-3 | TRBV10-3 | few | CATGGRDLAPDTQYF | TGTGCCACCGGGGGGAGGGATTTGGCACCGGATACGCAGTATTTT
TRBD1 | TRBJ1-4 | TRBV2 | . | CASSRGQGEHNEKLFF | TGTGCCAGCAGTCGAGGACAGGGGGAGCATAATGAAAAACTGTTTTTT
TRBD1 | TRBJ1-1 | TRBV6-1 | many | CASSQGEMNTEAFF | TGTGCCAGCAGTCAGGGGGAGATGAACACTGAAGCTTTCTTT
. | TRBJ2-5 | TRBV20-1 | . | CSARLGGRRETQYF | TGCAGTGCTAGACTTGGGGGGCGTAGGGAGACCCAGTACTTC
. | TRBJ2-7 | TRBV20-1 | few | CSAPRQGEYEQYF | TGCAGTGCTCCCCGGCAGGGTGAATACGAGCAGTACTTC
. | TRBJ1-6 | TRBV5-1 | few | CASSPPGDYNSPLHF | TGCGCCAGCAGCCCGCCGGGAGACTATAATTCACCCCTCCACTTT
. | TRBJ1-1 | TRBV15 | few | CATSRDGGALTEAFF | TGTGCCACCAGCAGAGATGGGGGGGCGCTTACTGAAGCTTTCTTT
TRBD1 | TRBJ1-2 | TRBV6-1 | few | CASRIQGAGGYTF | TGTGCCAGCAGAATACAGGGGGCAGGTGGCTACACCTTC